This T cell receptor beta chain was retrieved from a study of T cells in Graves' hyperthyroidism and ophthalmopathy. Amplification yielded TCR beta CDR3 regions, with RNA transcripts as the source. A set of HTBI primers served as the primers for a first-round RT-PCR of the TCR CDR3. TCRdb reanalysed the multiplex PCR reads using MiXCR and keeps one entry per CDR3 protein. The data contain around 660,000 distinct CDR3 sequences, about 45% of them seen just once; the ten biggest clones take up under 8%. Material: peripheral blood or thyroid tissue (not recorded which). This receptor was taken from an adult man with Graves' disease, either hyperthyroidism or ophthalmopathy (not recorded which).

The DNA for the CDR3 is TGTGCCAGCAGCCCTCGGCCCTACGAGCAGTACTTC. Residues: CASSPRPYEQYF. V and J are TRBV9 and TRBJ2-7; D not resolved. CDR1 SGDLS and CDR2 YYNGEE come from the germline V gene. Between the trimmed V and J ends, which lost 4 bases and 2 bases, there was a span of 7 bases. The CDR3 loop spans 12 amino acids.